This is a list of T cell receptor beta chains from one sample in a study of blood T cell repertoires in COVID-19. The protocol was immunoSEQ multiplex PCR, while the TCRdb copy is restricted to in-frame clones and leaves out a portion. The sample includes some 300,000 clones, over 85% of them seen just once. Sequencing was done on a sample of PBMCs or T cells enriched from blood (not recorded which). These receptors all come from a woman in her thirties who had recovered from COVID-19. Each CDR3 is given with its conserved first and last residue. D genes are given only for firm matches. Only part of the rows carry a size: once, few, many, or a class if the clone is expanded.

V gene	J gene	D gene	clone size	CDR3 length	CDR3 protein	CDR3 DNA
TRBV24-1	TRBJ2-5	TRBD2	-	15	CATREGAGVGETQYF	TGTGCCACCCGGGAGGGAGCGGGAGTAGGCGAGACCCAGTACTTC
TRBV11-2	TRBJ1-4	-	-	16	CASSPVEGATNEKLFF	TGTGCCAGCAGCCCCGTGGAGGGTGCAACTAATGAAAAACTGTTTTTT
TRBV24-1	TRBJ2-3	TRBD2	-	13	CATGTSGTDTQYF	TGTGCCACCGGGACTAGCGGCACAGATACGCAGTATTTT
TRBV6-5	TRBJ1-1	-	-	12	CASSYLAGEAFF	TGTGCCAGCAGTTACTTAGCGGGGGAAGCTTTCTTT
TRBV27	TRBJ1-1	-	-	14	CASSLLNSNTEAFF	TGTGCCAGCAGTTTACTGAACAGTAACACTGAAGCTTTCTTT
TRBV19	TRBJ2-7	-	-	14	CASSIGTGSYEQYF	TGTGCCAGTAGTATAGGGACCGGGAGTTACGAGCAGTACTTC
TRBV5-5	TRBJ1-2	-	-	15	CASSFRVQSSYGYTF	TGTGCCAGCAGCTTCCGGGTCCAGTCCTCCTATGGCTACACCTTC
TRBV5-8	TRBJ1-3	-	-	17	CASSLNAGGVSGNTIYF	TGTGCCAGCAGCCTAAATGCGGGGGGAGTATCTGGAAACACCATATATTTT
TRBV4-3	TRBJ2-3	TRBD2	-	17	CASSSLTSGILSDTQYF	TGCGCCAGCTCCAGCCTGACTAGCGGGATTTTGTCAGATACGCAGTATTTT
TRBV27	TRBJ2-1	TRBD2	-	16	CASSFLASGQYNEQFF	TGTGCCAGCAGTTTTCTGGCTAGCGGCCAATACAATGAGCAGTTCTTC
TRBV7-6	TRBJ1-3	-	-	15	CASSLEGSGGNTIYF	TGTGCCAGCAGCTTGGAGGGCTCGGGAGGAAACACCATATATTTT
TRBV4-3	TRBJ2-6	-	-	17	CASSHRQIGSGANVLTF	TGCGCCAGCAGCCACAGACAGATAGGCTCTGGGGCCAACGTCCTGACTTTC
TRBV7-9	TRBJ2-5	TRBD2	-	16	CASSPTSGSWWETQYF	TGTGCCAGCAGCCCGACTAGCGGGAGTTGGTGGGAGACCCAGTACTTC
TRBV4-2	TRBJ1-5	-	-	16	CASSQEGQVSNQPQHF	TGTGCCAGCAGCCAAGAAGGCCAGGTTAGCAATCAGCCCCAGCATTTT
TRBV7-3	TRBJ2-2	-	-	17	CASSLSGPIHDTGELFF	TGTGCCAGCAGCTTATCCGGTCCGATTCATGACACCGGGGAGCTGTTTTTT
TRBV19	TRBJ1-1	-	few	16	CASSIGALGANTEAFF	TGTGCCAGTAGTATTGGAGCATTGGGGGCAAACACTGAAGCTTTCTTT
TRBV19	TRBJ1-2	TRBD1	-	14	CASRTGTGNYGYTF	TGTGCCAGTAGAACCGGGACAGGGAACTATGGCTACACCTTC
TRBV7-9	TRBJ1-2	-	-	15	CASSSGGLGDYGYTF	TGTGCCAGCAGCAGCGGAGGGTTGGGGGACTATGGCTACACCTTC
TRBV15	TRBJ1-3	TRBD1	-	16	CATSRRQGATGNTIYF	TGTGCCACCAGCAGACGACAGGGTGCGACTGGAAACACCATATATTTT
TRBV6-5	TRBJ2-1	-	-	15	CASSYGATLDNEQFF	TGTGCCAGCAGTTACGGGGCGACCCTGGACAATGAGCAGTTCTTC
TRBV24-1	TRBJ2-1	TRBD1	-	15	CATSDWRTGDNEQFF	TGTGCCACCAGTGATTGGCGGACAGGGGACAATGAGCAGTTCTTC
TRBV6-5	TRBJ2-7	-	-	13	CASSYSQRVEQYF	TGTGCCAGCAGTTATTCCCAACGGGTCGAGCAGTACTTC
TRBV7-2	TRBJ2-1	-	-	14	CASSFAGNYNEQFF	TGTGCCAGCAGCTTCGCGGGAAATTACAATGAGCAGTTCTTC
TRBV7-2	TRBJ1-6	TRBD1	-	14	CASSLGLSGGIVHF	TGTGCCAGCAGCTTGGGTCTTTCAGGGGGCATAGTCCACTTT
TRBV18	TRBJ2-7	TRBD2	once	15	CASSPGLAGLWEQYF	TGTGCCAGCTCACCGGGGCTAGCGGGACTGTGGGAGCAGTACTTC
TRBV27	TRBJ2-2	-	-	15	CASSFSAGNTGELFF	TGTGCCAGCAGTTTTTCGGCAGGGAACACCGGGGAGCTGTTTTTT
TRBV29-1	TRBJ1-1	-	-	12	CSVEGWQTEAFF	TGCAGCGTTGAAGGGTGGCAAACTGAAGCTTTCTTT
TRBV6-9	TRBJ2-7	-	-	14	CASLRKDRPRGQYF	TGTGCCAGCCTAAGAAAGGACAGACCCCGTGGGCAGTACTTC
TRBV18	TRBJ1-1	TRBD1	-	14	CASSPSRTGDGAFF	TGTGCCAGCTCACCTTCGAGGACAGGGGACGGAGCTTTCTTT
TRBV5-1	TRBJ2-3	-	-	13	CASSLAVPDTQYF	TGCGCCAGCAGCTTGGCGGTTCCAGATACGCAGTATTTT
TRBV24-1	TRBJ2-3	TRBD1	-	16	CATSEAGGLSTDTQYF	TGTGCCACCAGTGAGGCAGGGGGCCTGAGCACAGATACGCAGTATTTT
TRBV18	TRBJ1-2	TRBD1	-	15	CASSPDRGSNYGYTF	TGTGCCAGCTCACCAGACAGGGGATCTAACTATGGCTACACCTTC
TRBV28	TRBJ2-7	TRBD2	-	15	CASYEAGGPMNEQYF	TGTGCCAGCTATGAGGCGGGAGGGCCTATGAACGAGCAGTACTTC
TRBV7-9	TRBJ1-3	-	-	14	CASSLGGTGNTIYF	TGTGCCAGCAGCCTCGGGGGGACTGGAAACACCATATATTTT
TRBV6-2/TRBV6-3	TRBJ1-5	-	-	14	CASSLTPGHQPQHF	TGTGCCAGCAGCCTTACCCCGGGACACCAGCCCCAGCATTTT
TRBV6-1	TRBJ2-5	TRBD2	-	13	CASSEWGGETQYF	TGTGCCAGCAGTGAATGGGGGGGGGAGACCCAGTACTTC
TRBV28	TRBJ1-3	TRBD1	-	14	CATIQGARGNTIYF	TGTGCCACCATACAGGGGGCGCGCGGAAACACCATATATTTT
TRBV19	TRBJ2-7	TRBD1	once	14	CASSLRGQIYEQYF	TGTGCCAGTAGTCTTCGGGGACAGATCTACGAGCAGTACTTC
TRBV7-9	TRBJ2-2	TRBD1	-	19	CASSLFDLRRQGVAGELFF	TGTGCCAGCAGCTTATTTGATCTACGCCGACAGGGGGTGGCCGGGGAGCTGTTTTTT
TRBV14	TRBJ2-7	-	-	13	CASSLDRYYEQYF	TGTGCCAGCAGCCTTGACAGATATTACGAGCAGTACTTC
TRBV19	TRBJ2-7	-	-	12	CASSNGPYEQYF	TGTGCCAGTAGTAATGGGCCCTACGAGCAGTACTTC
TRBV27	TRBJ2-7	TRBD1	-	14	CASSLGTGSYEQYF	TGTGCCAGCAGTTTGGGGACAGGGTCCTACGAGCAGTACTTC
TRBV14	TRBJ1-1	-	-	14	CASSQVGGATEAFF	TGTGCCAGCAGCCAAGTCGGCGGAGCCACTGAAGCTTTCTTT
TRBV7-2	TRBJ1-1	-	-	14	CASSLNRGGTEAFF	TGTGCCAGCAGCTTAAATCGGGGGGGAACTGAAGCTTTCTTT
TRBV10-2	TRBJ2-7	TRBD2	-	13	CASSERLAGKQYF	TGCGCCAGCAGTGAGCGACTAGCGGGGAAGCAGTACTTC
TRBV27	TRBJ2-3	-	-	13	CASSDSPSVSQYF	TGTGCCAGCAGCGATAGCCCCAGTGTGTCGCAGTATTTT
TRBV6-2/TRBV6-3	TRBJ1-2	-	-	12	CASSYFGYGYTF	TGTGCCAGCAGTTACTTCGGCTATGGCTACACCTTC
TRBV4-1	TRBJ1-1	-	-	14	CASSRSTQNTEAFF	TGCGCCAGCAGCCGGTCGACACAGAACACTGAAGCTTTCTTT
TRBV11-2	TRBJ2-3	TRBD2	-	16	CASSLDELAGADTQYF	TGTGCCAGCAGCTTAGATGAACTAGCGGGAGCCGATACGCAGTATTTT
TRBV7-8	TRBJ1-5	TRBD1	-	15	CASSWGTGNHQPQHF	TGTGCCAGCAGCTGGGGGACAGGGAATCATCAGCCCCAGCATTTT
TRBV6-4	TRBJ1-2	-	-	15	CASSDSGGVNYGYTF	TGTGCCAGCAGTGACTCAGGAGGAGTTAACTATGGCTACACCTTC
TRBV20-1	TRBJ2-5	-	-	13	CSASVSVGETQYF	TGCAGTGCTAGTGTTTCAGTTGGAGAGACCCAGTACTTC
TRBV2	TRBJ2-3	-	-	14	CASSVGASTDTQYF	TGTGCCAGCAGTGTGGGGGCCAGCACAGATACGCAGTATTTT
TRBV5-1	TRBJ1-1	-	-	15	CASSLDVRDLGEAFF	TGCGCCAGCAGCTTGGATGTCAGGGATCTAGGTGAAGCTTTCTTT
TRBV4-3	TRBJ1-1	TRBD1	-	18	CASSQGDRGPLIGAEAFF	TGCGCCAGCAGCCAAGGCGACAGGGGCCCCCTTATCGGCGCTGAAGCTTTCTTT
TRBV19	TRBJ1-1	-	-	16	CASRHHEATGPTEAFF	TGTGCCAGTAGGCATCACGAGGCGACAGGTCCTACTGAAGCTTTCTTT
TRBV6-5	TRBJ2-3	TRBD1	once	15	CASSPRTGSPDTQYF	TGTGCCAGCAGTCCAAGGACAGGGTCCCCAGATACGCAGTATTTT